What follows describes a single TCR beta chain. The CDR3 contains 15 residues. Germline CDR1 is SGHTA and CDR2 is FQGNSA. V dropped 4 bases and J dropped 10 bases, with 19 bases sitting between them. This record belongs to a study of blood T cell repertoires in COVID-19. Overall study context: Whether acute or convalescent, the COVID-19 samples came from the United States, Italy and Spain.

Sequenced by immunoSEQ multiplex PCR; TCRdb stores in-frame clones only, minus some. The table lists about 310,000 clones, roughly 84% of them singletons. The chain couples TRBV7-2 to TRBJ1-4; maybe TRBD1 (5 bases). This clonotype was sampled from a man aged 45-60 years with active or convalescent COVID-19. Input material: peripheral blood. The CDR3 DNA reads as TGTGCCAGCAGCTCAGACGGCGGGGCACCCCGAAAACTGTTTTTT. It translates to CASSSDGGAPRKLFF.